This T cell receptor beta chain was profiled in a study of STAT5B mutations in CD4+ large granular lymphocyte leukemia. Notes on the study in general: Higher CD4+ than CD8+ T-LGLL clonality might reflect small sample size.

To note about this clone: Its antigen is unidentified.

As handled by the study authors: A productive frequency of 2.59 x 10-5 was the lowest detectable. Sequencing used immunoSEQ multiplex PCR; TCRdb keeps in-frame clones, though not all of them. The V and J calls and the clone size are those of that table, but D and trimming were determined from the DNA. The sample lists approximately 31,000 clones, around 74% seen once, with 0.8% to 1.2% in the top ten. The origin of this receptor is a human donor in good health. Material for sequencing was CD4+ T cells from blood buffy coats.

The CDR3 loop is CASALKNTQYF. CDR3 bases: TGTGCCAGCGCTTTAAAGAATACGCAGTATTTT. V gene TRBV28 combines with J gene TRBJ2-3; unclear D gene. This CDR3 spans 11 amino acids. CDR1 and CDR2 from the germline V gene are MDHEN and SYDVKM. V lost 8 bases and J lost 7, with 10 bases in between.